Listed below are T cell receptor beta chains from one sample, sequenced in a study of a mutant IDH1 vaccine in newly diagnosed glioma. Antigens for these TCRs are unknown. Assay used: immunoSEQ multiplex PCR; TCRdb lists only in-frame clones, some missing. The sample records about 75,000 clones, over 75% being singletons. The input for sequencing was PBMCs, taken from a glioma patient whose treatment included an IDH1 peptide vaccine. These receptors originate from a woman in her 50s with glioma. Each CDR3 is given with its conserved first and last residue.

v_call	cdr3_aa
TRBV13	CASSLWGNQPQHF
TRBV5-1	CASSQTASTNTEAFF
TRBV10-3	CAISGLRDQPQHF
TRBV19	CASSARAPPLHF
TRBV18	CASSPPDRGGQPQHF
TRBV10-2	CASSRAYTQETQYF
TRBV10-1	CASRPSGLSTDTQYF
TRBV5-1	CASSLVSGNTDTQYF
TRBV30	CAWDRGQRDTQYF
TRBV6-5	CASSGRGTTGELFF
TRBV28	CASTNPGQVWEQYF
TRBV7-3	CASSPGLQADTQYF
TRBV29-1	CSVVGYNSYEQYF
TRBV5-1	CASSLGEQGGGETQYF
TRBV4-1	CASSQVFGSGTYNEQFF
TRBV5-1	CASSLDGQGLNEQYF
TRBV18	CASSPFGQGQETQYF
TRBV28	CASSPTGGKEKLFF
TRBV6-5	CASSYSKFQPQHF
TRBV28	CASSPLLQGISTDTQYF
TRBV7-6	CASSLDRTYEQYF
TRBV9	CASSALTGDTQYF